One sample yielded the 23 T cell receptor beta chains listed below, sequenced in a study of monozygotic twins with inflammatory bowel disease. TCRdb reprocessed the 5' RACE reads, with one entry per CDR3 protein and no DNA. This sample contains about 210,000 distinct CDR3 sequences. Sequenced input: blood. The receptors derive from a human donor with ulcerative colitis or Crohn's disease, or a healthy co-twin of an affected twin (not recorded which).

The chain joins TRBV18 to TRBJ1-1; the TCRdb call, TRBD1, lacks DNA for checking. From germline, CDR1 is KGHSH and CDR2 LQKENI. The CDR3 spans 13 residues. The CDR3: CASSSGRDTEAFF.

The chain recombines TRBV9 with TRBJ2-5; TCRdb picks TRBD1, but there is no DNA to check that call. The CDR3 totals 14 residues. Looked up from germline, CDR1 is SGDLS and CDR2 is YYNGEE. CDR3 in amino acids: CASSDSGGQETQYF.

The gene calls are TRBV12-3 or TRBV12-4 and TRBJ2-7; there is no DNA to check the TCRdb D call of TRBD2. This CDR3 has 16 amino acids. Here the CDR3 reads CASRLGTSGNFYEQYF.

The chain carries TRBV5-6 and TRBJ2-7. Germline values: CDR1 SGHDT, CDR2 YYEEEE. There are 13 residues in the CDR3. The CDR3 sequence is CASSWGRGYEQYF. Full variable domain (missing parts from reference TRBV5-6 and TRBJ2-7): DAGVTQSPTHLIKTRGQQVTLRCSPKSGHDTVSWYQQALGQGPQFIFQYYEEEERQRGNFPDRFSGHQFPNYSSELNVNALLLGDSALYLCASSWGRGYEQYFGPGTRLTVT.

The V gene is TRBV6-6, the J gene TRBJ1-5; TCRdb picks TRBD1, but there is no DNA to check that call. Germline V gene sequence: CDR1 MNHNY, CDR2 SVGAGI (reference sequence). The CDR3 has 14 amino acids. CDR3: CASSLTGGGQPQHF.

The chain couples TRBV27 to TRBJ2-6; the D call from TCRdb, TRBD1, cannot be confirmed without DNA. This CDR3 contains 20 residues. Per the germline V gene, CDR1 is MNHEY and CDR2 is SMNVEV (reference sequence). CDR3 protein: CASSLSSPGQGLTGANVLTF.

This chain links TRBV27 with TRBJ2-2; TCRdb reports TRBD1, a call that lacks DNA to check it against. Germline-derived CDR1 and CDR2 are MNHEY and SMNVEV (reference sequence). The CDR3 consists of 16 residues. Here the CDR3 reads CASSPWVGGLTGELFF.

The CDR3 loop is CASSYSWSGNQPQHF. This chain joins TRBV6-2 or TRBV6-3 and TRBJ1-5. Per germline, CDR1 MNHEY and CDR2 SVGEGT. This CDR3 contains 15 residues.

The chain couples TRBV12-3 or TRBV12-4 to TRBJ2-4; TCRdb calls TRBD1, which cannot be checked without DNA. This CDR3 is 15 amino acids long. Here the CDR3 reads CASSLRDTEENIQYF.

The CDR3 sequence is CSASGGLGQFTNYGYTF. The rearrangement joins TRBV20-1 to TRBJ1-2; with no DNA, the TCRdb D assignment of TRBD1 cannot be verified. The CDR3 spans 17 residues. Germline V CDR1 and CDR2: DFQATT, SNEGSKA (reference sequence).

V and J are TRBV14 and TRBJ1-6; the D call from TCRdb, TRBD1, cannot be confirmed without DNA. Germline V gives CDR1 SGHDN, CDR2 FVKESK. This CDR3 contains 15 residues. CDR3 region: CASSQDLAGASPLHF.

The chain links TRBV20-1 to TRBJ2-2; TCRdb indicates TRBD2, and absent DNA this call remains unverified. CDR3 length: 14 residues. Germline V CDR1 and CDR2: DFQATT, SNEGSKA (reference sequence). The CDR3 is CSASWQEVTGELFF.

The genes are TRBV7-3 and TRBJ2-6; TCRdb calls TRBD1, which cannot be checked without DNA. Germline V gene sequence: CDR1 SGHTA, CDR2 FQGTGA. This CDR3 has 15 residues. CDR3 loop: CASSQNRDGANVLTF.

The chain is built from TRBV11-2 and TRBJ2-5. The CDR3 is made up of 13 amino acids. Per the germline V gene, CDR1 is SGHAT and CDR2 is FQNNGV. The CDR3 here is CASSLGFSETQYF.

The V gene is TRBV20-1, the J gene TRBJ2-7; TCRdb's assignment of TRBD1 cannot be checked, as there is no DNA. Germline values: CDR1 DFQATT, CDR2 SNEGSKA (reference sequence). This CDR3 has 14 amino acids. This chain's CDR3 is CSARPGQVVSEQYF.

The V gene is TRBV6-6, the J gene TRBJ1-1; TCRdb's D gene call, TRBD1, goes unchecked for lack of DNA. This CDR3 is built from 14 residues. Germline values: CDR1 MNHNY, CDR2 SVGAGI (reference sequence). CDR3 sequence reads: CASSYTGGITEAFF.

The chain carries TRBV12-3 or TRBV12-4 and TRBJ1-3; absent DNA, TCRdb's TRBD1 call cannot be checked. The CDR3 extends over 12 amino acids. CDR3 amino acids: CANGQSGNTIYF.

V usage is TRBV24-1 and J usage is TRBJ1-5. The CDR3 has 15 residues. From germline, CDR1 is KGHDR and CDR2 SFDVKD. This CDR3 is CATWEEVSSNQPQHF.

The chain recombines TRBV6-1 with TRBJ2-1; lacking DNA, the TRBD2 call made by TCRdb goes unchecked. The CDR3 is 16 amino acids. Germline V gene data show CDR1 as MNHNS and CDR2 as SASEGT. This chain's CDR3 is CASTGGGGEGYNEQFF.

This chain joins TRBV12-3 or TRBV12-4 and TRBJ2-1; TCRdb designates TRBD1, a call that cannot be tested without DNA. The CDR3 loop spans 13 amino acids. This CDR3 is CASSLGMRQKQFF.

J is TRBJ1-5 and V is TRBV27. The CDR3 is made up of 11 amino acids. Germline CDR1 MNHEY, CDR2 SMNVEV (reference sequence). The chain's CDR3 is CASSLRQPQHF.

This CDR3 is CASSEGGRTNYGYTF. The chain recombines TRBV25-1 with TRBJ1-2; TCRdb's D gene call, TRBD1, goes unchecked for lack of DNA. Per the germline V gene, CDR1 is MGHDK and CDR2 is SYGVNS. There are 15 residues in the CDR3.

This chain links TRBV7-3 with TRBJ1-1; no DNA is available, so the TRBD1 call from TCRdb remains unchecked. CDR1 and CDR2 (germline): SGHTA, FQGTGA. The CDR3 loop spans 14 amino acids. CDR3: CASSVLPGGTEAFF.